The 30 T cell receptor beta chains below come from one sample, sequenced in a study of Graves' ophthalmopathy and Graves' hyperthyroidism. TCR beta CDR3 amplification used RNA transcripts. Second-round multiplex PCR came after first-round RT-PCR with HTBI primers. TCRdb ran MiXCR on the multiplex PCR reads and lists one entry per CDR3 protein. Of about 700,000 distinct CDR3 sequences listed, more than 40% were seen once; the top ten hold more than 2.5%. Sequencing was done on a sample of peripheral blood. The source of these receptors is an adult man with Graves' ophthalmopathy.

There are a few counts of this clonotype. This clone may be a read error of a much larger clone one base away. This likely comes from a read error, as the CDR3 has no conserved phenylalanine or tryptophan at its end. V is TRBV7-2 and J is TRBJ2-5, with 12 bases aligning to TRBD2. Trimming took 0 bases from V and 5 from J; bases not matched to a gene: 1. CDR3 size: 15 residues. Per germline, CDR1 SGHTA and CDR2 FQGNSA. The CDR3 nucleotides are TGTGCCAGCAGCTTAGCGACTAGCGGGAGTGAGACCCAGTACTGC. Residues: CASSLATSGSETQYC.

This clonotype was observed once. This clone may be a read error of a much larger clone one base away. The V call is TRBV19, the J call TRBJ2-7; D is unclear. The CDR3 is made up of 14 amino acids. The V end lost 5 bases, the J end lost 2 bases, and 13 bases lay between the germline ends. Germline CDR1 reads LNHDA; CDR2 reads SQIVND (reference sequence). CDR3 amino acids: CASSGSRVAYEQYF. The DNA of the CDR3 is TGTGCCAGTAGTGGAAGCAGAGTAGCCTACGAGCAGTACTTC.

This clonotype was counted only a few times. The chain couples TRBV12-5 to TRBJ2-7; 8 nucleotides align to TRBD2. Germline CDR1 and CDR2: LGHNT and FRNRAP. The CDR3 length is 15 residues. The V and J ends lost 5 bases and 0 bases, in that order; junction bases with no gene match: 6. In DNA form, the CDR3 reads TGTGCTAGTGGTCCCGTAGCGGGGAGCTCCTACGAGCAGTACTTC. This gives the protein CASGPVAGSSYEQYF. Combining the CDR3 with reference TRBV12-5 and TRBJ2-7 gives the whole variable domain DARVTQTPRHKVTEMGQEVTMRCQPILGHNTVFWYRQTMMQGLELLAYFRNRAPLDDSGMPKDRFSAEMPDATLATLKIQPSEPRDSAVYFCASGPVAGSSYEQYFGPGTRLTVT.

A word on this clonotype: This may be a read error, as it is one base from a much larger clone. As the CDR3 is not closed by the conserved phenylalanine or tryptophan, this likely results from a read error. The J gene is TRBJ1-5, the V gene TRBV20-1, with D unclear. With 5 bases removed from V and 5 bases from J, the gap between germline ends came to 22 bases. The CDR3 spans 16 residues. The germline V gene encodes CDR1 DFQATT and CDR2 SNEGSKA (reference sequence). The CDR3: CSARDLRTASDQPQHL. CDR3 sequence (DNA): TGCAGTGCTCGTGACCTTCGGACGGCCAGCGATCAGCCCCAGCATTTA.

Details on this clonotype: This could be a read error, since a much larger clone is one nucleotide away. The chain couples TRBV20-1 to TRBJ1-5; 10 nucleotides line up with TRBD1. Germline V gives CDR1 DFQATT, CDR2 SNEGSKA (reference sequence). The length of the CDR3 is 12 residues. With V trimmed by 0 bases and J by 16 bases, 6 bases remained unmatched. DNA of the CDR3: TGCAGTGCTAGAGATCCGGGACAGGGGAAACATTTT. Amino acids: CSARDPGQGKHF.

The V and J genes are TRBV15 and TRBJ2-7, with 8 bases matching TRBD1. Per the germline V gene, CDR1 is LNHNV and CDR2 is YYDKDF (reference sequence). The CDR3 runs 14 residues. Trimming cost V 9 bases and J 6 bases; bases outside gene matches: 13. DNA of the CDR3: TGTGCCACACGACAAGGACAGGGTTCCAGCGAGCAGTACTTC. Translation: CATRQGQGSSEQYF. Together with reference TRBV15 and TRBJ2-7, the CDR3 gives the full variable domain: DAMVIQNPRYQVTQFGKPVTLSCSQTLNHNVMYWYQQKSSQAPKLLFHYYDKDFNNEADTPDNFQSRRPNTSFCFLDIRSPGLGDTAMYLCATRQGQGSSEQYFGPGTRLTVT.

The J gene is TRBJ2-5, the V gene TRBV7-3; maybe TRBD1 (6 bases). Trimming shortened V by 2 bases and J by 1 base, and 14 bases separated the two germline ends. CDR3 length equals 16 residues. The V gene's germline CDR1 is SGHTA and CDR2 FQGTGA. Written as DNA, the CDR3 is TGTGCCAGCAGCTTAGCAGGGCGGACAGCCCAAGAGACCCAGTACTTC. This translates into CASSLAGRTAQETQYF.

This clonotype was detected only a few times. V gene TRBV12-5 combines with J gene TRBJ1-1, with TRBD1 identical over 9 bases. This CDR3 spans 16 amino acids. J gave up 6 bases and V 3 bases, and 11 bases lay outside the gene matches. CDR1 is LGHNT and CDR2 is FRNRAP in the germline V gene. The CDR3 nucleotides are TGTGCTAGTGGTTTAGGGGGACAGGGAAAATCGGCTGAAGCTTTCTTT. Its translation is CASGLGGQGKSAEAFF.

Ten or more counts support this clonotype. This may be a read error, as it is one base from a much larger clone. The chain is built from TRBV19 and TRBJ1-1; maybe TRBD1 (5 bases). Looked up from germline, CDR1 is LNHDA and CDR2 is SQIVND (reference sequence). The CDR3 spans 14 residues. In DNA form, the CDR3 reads TGTGCCAATAGTTCAGGGTTCATGAACACTGAAGCTTTCTTT. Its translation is CANSSGFMNTEAFF.

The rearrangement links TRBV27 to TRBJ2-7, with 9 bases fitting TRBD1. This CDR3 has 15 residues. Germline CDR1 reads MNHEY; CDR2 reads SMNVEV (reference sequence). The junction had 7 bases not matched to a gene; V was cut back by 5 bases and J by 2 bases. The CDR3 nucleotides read TGTGCCAGCAGTCCTGATTGGGACAGGGCCTACGAGCAGTACTTC. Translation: CASSPDWDRAYEQYF.

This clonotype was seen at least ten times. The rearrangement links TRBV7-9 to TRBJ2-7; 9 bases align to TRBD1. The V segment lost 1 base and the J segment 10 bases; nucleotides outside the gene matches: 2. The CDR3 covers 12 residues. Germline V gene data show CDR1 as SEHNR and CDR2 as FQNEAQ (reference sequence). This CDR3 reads CASSLGGQGQYF. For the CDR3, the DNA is TGTGCCAGCAGCTTAGGGGGACAGGGACAGTACTTC.

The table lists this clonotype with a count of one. This chain's CDR3 is CASSDSGGAGNTAYF. Here the CDR3 DNA reads TGTGCCAGCAGCGATTCAGGGGGCGCCGGAAACACCGCATATTTT. V usage is TRBV11-2 and J usage is TRBJ1-3; 8 nucleotides match TRBD1. Germline CDR1 and CDR2: SGHAT and FQNNGV. There are 15 residues in the CDR3. Losses at the gene ends were 5 bases for V and 15 bases for J; bases not matched to a gene: 18.

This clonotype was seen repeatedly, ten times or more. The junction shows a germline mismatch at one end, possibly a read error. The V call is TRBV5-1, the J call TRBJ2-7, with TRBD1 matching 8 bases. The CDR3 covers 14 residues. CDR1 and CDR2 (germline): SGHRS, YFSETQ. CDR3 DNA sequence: TGTGCCAGCTCCCCAGGGGGCAGCTCCTACGAGCAGTACTTC. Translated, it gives CASSPGGSSYEQYF.

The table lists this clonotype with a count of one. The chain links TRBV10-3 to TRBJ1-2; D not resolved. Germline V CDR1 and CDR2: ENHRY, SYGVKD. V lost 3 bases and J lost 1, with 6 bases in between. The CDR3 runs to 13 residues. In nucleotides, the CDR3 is TGTGCCATCAGTGACACAGATAACTATGGCTACACCTTC. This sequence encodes CAISDTDNYGYTF.

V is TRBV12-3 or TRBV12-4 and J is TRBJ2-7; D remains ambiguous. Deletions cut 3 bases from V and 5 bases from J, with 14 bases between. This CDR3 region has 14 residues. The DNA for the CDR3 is TGTGCCAGCAGTTTTTCACTATTTAACGACGAGCAGTACTTC. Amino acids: CASSFSLFNDEQYF.

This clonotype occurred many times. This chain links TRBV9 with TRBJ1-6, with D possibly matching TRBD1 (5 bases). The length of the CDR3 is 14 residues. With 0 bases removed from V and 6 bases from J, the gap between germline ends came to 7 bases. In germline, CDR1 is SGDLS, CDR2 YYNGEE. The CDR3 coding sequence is TGTGCCAGCAGCGTAGGGGGCAGTAATTCACCCCTCCACTTT. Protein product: CASSVGGSNSPLHF.

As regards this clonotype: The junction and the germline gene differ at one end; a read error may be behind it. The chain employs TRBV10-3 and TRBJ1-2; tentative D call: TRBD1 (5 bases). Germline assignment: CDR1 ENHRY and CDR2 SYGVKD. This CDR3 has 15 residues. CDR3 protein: CASSYPQGDNYGYTF. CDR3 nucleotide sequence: TGTGCCAGCAGTTATCCCCAGGGAGATAACTATGGCTACACCTTC.

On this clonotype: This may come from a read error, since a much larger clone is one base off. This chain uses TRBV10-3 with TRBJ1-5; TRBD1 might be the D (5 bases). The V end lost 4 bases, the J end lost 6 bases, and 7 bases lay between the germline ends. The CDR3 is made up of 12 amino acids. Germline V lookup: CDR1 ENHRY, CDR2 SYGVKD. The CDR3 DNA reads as TGTGCCATCAGTGCAGGGACTCAGCCCCAGCATTTT. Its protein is CAISAGTQPQHF.

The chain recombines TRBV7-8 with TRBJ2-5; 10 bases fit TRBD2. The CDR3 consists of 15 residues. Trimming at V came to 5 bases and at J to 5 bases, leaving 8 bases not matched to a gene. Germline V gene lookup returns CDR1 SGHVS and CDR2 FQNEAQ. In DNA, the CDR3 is TGTGCCAGCAGCGAAGCGGGAGGGAAGTTGGAGACCCAGTACTTC. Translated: CASSEAGGKLETQYF. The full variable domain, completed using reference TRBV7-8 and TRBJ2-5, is GAGVSQSPRYKVAKRGQDVALRCDPISGHVSLFWYQQALGQGPEFLTYFQNEAQLDKSGLPSDRFFAERPEGSVSTLKIQRTQQEDSAVYLCASSEAGGKLETQYFGPGTRLLVL.

The CDR3 sequence: CASILDRAYGYTF. CDR3 DNA: TGTGCCAGCATCCTCGACAGGGCCTATGGCTACACCTTC. The chain carries TRBV25-1 and TRBJ1-2; 7 bases match TRBD1. The V gene's germline CDR1 is MGHDK and CDR2 SYGVNS. The CDR3 spans 13 residues. The junction had 6 bases not matched to a gene; V was cut back by 7 bases and J by 4 bases.

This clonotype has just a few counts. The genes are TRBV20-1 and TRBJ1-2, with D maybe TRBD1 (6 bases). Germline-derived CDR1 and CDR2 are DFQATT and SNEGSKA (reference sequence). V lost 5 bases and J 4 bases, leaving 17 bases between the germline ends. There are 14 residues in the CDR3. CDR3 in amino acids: CSAPPGGGSYGYTF. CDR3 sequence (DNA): TGCAGTGCTCCACCGGGGGGCGGCTCCTATGGCTACACCTTC.

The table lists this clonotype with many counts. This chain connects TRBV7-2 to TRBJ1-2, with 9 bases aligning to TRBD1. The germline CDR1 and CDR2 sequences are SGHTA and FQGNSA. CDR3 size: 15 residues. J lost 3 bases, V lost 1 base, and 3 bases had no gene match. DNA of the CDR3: TGTGCCAGCAGCTTAGGGGGACAGGGTTACTATGGCTACACCTTC. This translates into CASSLGGQGYYGYTF.

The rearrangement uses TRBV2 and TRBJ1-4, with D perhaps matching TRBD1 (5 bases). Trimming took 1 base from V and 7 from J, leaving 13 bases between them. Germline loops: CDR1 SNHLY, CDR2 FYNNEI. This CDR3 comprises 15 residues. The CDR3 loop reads CASSEGGAIGEKLFF. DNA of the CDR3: TGTGCCAGCAGTGAAGGAGGGGCTATCGGTGAAAAACTGTTTTTT.

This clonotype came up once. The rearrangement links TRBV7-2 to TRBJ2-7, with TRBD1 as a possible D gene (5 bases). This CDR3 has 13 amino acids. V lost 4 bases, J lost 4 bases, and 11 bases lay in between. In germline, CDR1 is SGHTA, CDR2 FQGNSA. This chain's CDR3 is CASSYKQEYEQYF. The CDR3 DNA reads TGTGCCAGCAGCTACAAACAGGAATACGAGCAGTACTTC.

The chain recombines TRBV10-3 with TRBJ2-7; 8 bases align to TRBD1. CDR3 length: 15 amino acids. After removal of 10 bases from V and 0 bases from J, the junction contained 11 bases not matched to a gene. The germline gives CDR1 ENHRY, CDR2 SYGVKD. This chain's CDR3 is CASSTPGGSSYEQYF. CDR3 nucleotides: TGTGCCAGCAGCACCCCAGGGGGCAGCTCCTACGAGCAGTACTTC.

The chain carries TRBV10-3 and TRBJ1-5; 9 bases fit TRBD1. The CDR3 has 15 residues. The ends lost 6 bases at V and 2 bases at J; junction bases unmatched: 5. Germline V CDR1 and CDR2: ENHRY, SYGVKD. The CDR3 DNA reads TGTGCCATCAGCGAGGACAGGGGAGGCAATCAGCCCCAGCATTTT. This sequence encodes CAISEDRGGNQPQHF.

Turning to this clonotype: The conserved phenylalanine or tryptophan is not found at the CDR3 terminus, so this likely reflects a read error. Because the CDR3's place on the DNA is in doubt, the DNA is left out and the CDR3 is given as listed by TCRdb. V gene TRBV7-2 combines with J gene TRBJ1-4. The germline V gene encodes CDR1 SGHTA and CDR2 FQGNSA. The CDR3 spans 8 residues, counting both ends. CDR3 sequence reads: CASSLEAS.

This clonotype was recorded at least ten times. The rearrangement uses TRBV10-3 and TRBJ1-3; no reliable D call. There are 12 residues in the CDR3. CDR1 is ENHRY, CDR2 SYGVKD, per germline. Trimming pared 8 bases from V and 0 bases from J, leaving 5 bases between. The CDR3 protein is CAIETSGNTIYF. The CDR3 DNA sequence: TGTGCCATCGAGACCTCTGGAAACACCATATATTTT.

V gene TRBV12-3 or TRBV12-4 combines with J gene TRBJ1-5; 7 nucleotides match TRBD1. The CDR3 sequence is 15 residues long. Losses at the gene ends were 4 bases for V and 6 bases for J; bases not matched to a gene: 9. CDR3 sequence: CASSSVGQMAQPQHF. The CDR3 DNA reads TGTGCCAGCAGTTCGGTGGGACAGATGGCTCAGCCCCAGCATTTT.

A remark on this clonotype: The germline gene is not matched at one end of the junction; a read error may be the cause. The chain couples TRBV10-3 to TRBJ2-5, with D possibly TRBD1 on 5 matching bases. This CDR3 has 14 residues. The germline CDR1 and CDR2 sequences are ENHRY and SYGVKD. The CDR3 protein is CASSYSQGQETQYF. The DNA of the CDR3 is TGTGCCAGCAGTTACAGTCAGGGCCAAGAGACCCAGTACTTC.